This entry describes one TCR beta chain. Its antigen specificity is not known. Per-base quality was not reported, and no clone a single base away is much larger than it. The record originates from a study of T cell clones after liver transplantation (dated by TCRdb to the late 2010s). About the investigation overall: ITN030ST, the source of the samples, was a randomized trial that attempted immunosuppression withdrawal within 2 years of liver transplantation. Third party-reactive TCRbeta sequences were also identified from pre-transplant MLRs to serve as an antigen-independent comparator for donor-reactive sequences. The studied cohort comprised 8 liver transplant recipients, 3 classified as tolerant and 5 as non-tolerant. Of the eight recipients, a few were HCV-positive, while the remaining recipients had been transplanted for non-autoimmune, non-viral indications. Donor-reactive T cell clones were identified by TCRbeta sequencing after a pre-transplant mixed lymphocyte reaction and then tracked in post-transplant blood. Blood samples were collected pre-transplant, then pre-randomization ahead of withdrawal, and finally post-randomization once withdrawal had either been completed or failed. Until randomization at 12-24 months post-transplant, subjects were given standard immunosuppression, with no induction therapy. Tolerance was defined as complete immunosuppression withdrawal for at least one year with no rise in liver enzymes beyond twice the upper limit of normal.

High-throughput TCRbeta CDR3 sequencing of frozen genomic DNA was performed by immunoSEQ, with PCR amplification, mapping, bias correction and internal controls included. The study's own analysis went as follows. Productive rearrangements were kept, and unique TCRbeta sequences were defined by CDR3 nucleotide sequence plus V and J gene. For classification of a sequence as donor-reactive, at least 5-fold expansion in CFSE-low cells relative to unstimulated pre-transplant cells and a frequency of at least 0.01% were required. Per-subject minimum frequency thresholds, based on the lowest-template unstimulated sample, ensured at least 90% detection power. Jensen-Shannon divergence between the top 1000 TCRbeta sequences post- versus pre-transplant served as the measure of repertoire turnover. Changes in detection of donor-reactive sequences were tested with two-sided Fisher's exact tests. As stored in TCRdb, this immuneACCESS dataset retains in-frame rearrangements with V and J assigned. A fraction of the clones does not appear; measured against another copy, unresolved V genes explain less than half of the discrepancy, and the remainder lacks a known reason. V, J and clone size are taken as reported in that table, and D and trimming were inferred from the DNA itself. This sample has under 90,000 clones in its table, and about four fifths of those were observed once. In total, the top ten clones hold about 0.64% of the sample.

Beyond this particular receptor, the publication reports: Once repertoire turnover was taken into account, donor-reactive detection showed a significant reduction for CD4 in 7 of 8 subjects and for CD8 in 8 of 8. A significant post-transplant decrease in circulating donor-reactive CD4 TCRbeta sequences was observed in most of the 8 subjects, irrespective of tolerance or HCV status. Donor-reactive sequences decreased more than third party-reactive sequences, which suggests partial antigen-specific deletion that was not related to withdrawal success. The conclusions were considered preliminary, being limited by small, heterogeneous patient numbers and non-standardized post-transplant time points. Low numbers of available donor cells limited the measurable donor-reactive repertoire in a couple of subjects. Because no allograft tissue specimens were available, donor-reactive T cells may have migrated into the graft instead of being deleted.

The sample's time point label is to be understood as: pre-transplant. Unstimulated PBMCs, after thawing, were stained for CD3, CD4 and CD8 and then FACS-sorted into CD3+CD4+ and CD3+CD8+ populations. Each of the 8 studied subjects was randomized to immunosuppression withdrawal. The Qiagen DNeasy Blood and Tissue Kit was used for genomic DNA isolation. There are 17 amino acids in the CDR3, from cysteine to phenylalanine inclusive. Only the CDR3 DNA is retained, 51 bases long and in frame from the first base. This specimen was CD4+ T cells from blood, taken before liver transplant. The rearranged chain carries TRBV21-1 and TRBJ2-7; no check of the table's D call, TRBD1, against the DNA was made. TRBV21-1 is tagged as a pseudogene. This receptor was taken from a human donor who received a liver transplant. The base sequence is TGTGCCAGCAGCCGAAACAGGGGTCAGGTCTTCCGTCGCGAGCAGTACTTC. Translated, this is CASSRNRGQVFRREQYF.